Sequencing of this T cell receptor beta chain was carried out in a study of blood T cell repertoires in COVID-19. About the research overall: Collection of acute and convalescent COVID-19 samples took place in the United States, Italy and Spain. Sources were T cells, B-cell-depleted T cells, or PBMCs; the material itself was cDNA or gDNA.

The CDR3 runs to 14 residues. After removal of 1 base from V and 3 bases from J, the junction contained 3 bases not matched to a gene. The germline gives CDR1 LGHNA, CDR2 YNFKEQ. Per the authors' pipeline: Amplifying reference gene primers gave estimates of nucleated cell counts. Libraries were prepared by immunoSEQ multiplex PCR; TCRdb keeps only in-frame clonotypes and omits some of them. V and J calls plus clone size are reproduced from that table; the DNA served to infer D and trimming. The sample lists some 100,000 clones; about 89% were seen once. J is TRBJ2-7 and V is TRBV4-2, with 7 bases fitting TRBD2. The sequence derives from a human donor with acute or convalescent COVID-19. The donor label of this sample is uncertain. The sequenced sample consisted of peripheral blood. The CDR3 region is CASSQGTRNYEQYF. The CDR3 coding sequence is TGTGCCAGCAGCCAAGGGACTAGAAACTACGAGCAGTACTTC.